The 27 T cell receptor beta chains reported below all come from one sample, sequenced in a study of shared clonotypes between healthy human individuals (dated by TCRdb to 2018 to 2021). The receptor library was made with the immunoSEQ multiplex PCR assay. As stored in TCRdb, this immuneACCESS dataset retains in-frame rearrangements with V and J assigned. A fraction of the clones does not appear; measured against another copy, unresolved V genes explain less than half of the discrepancy, and the remainder lacks a known reason. The sample table holds roughly 2 million clones, of which approximately 94% were seen once. The ten largest clonotypes hold around 0.13% of the sample. Input material: naive CD4+ T cells sorted from blood. The cell subset or site tag for this specimen amounts to: CD45RA+ positively selected. Every receptor here comes from a man aged 18 to 30 in good health.

CDR3 sequence reads: CASSTKRAIQETQYF. The DNA of the CDR3 is TGCGCCAGCAGCACCAAGCGGGCGATCCAAGAGACCCAGTACTTC. The chain has TRBV5-1 and TRBJ2-5; tentative D call: TRBD2 (6 bases). The length of the CDR3 is 15 residues. CDR1 SGHRS and CDR2 YFSETQ come from the germline V gene. V gave up 4 bases and J gave up 1 base, with 14 bases separating them.

Points on this clone: The same CDR3 can be traced to other DNA sequences in this sample. The genes are TRBV5-1 and TRBJ2-3, with D unresolved. The CDR3 length is 14 residues. The V gene's germline CDR1 is SGHRS and CDR2 YFSETQ. V dropped 0 bases and J dropped 3 bases, with 8 bases sitting between them. The CDR3 DNA sequence: TGCGCCAGCAGCTTGGAAGGCGGTACAGATACGCAGTATTTT. The encoded protein is CASSLEGGTDTQYF.

On this clone itself: Other DNA variants within this sample encode the same CDR3. V and J are TRBV6-1 and TRBJ1-5, with D unresolved. The CDR3 contains 11 residues. Trimming shortened V by 8 bases and J by 1 base, and 3 bases separated the two germline ends. Looked up from germline, CDR1 is MNHNS and CDR2 is SASEGT. CDR3 in amino acids: CASRSNQPQHF. Written as DNA, the CDR3 is TGTGCCAGCCGGAGCAATCAGCCCCAGCATTTT.

The CDR3 nucleotides are TGTGCCAGCAGCTCGGGACAGGGCGACACAGATACGCAGTATTTT. Translated: CASSSGQGDTDTQYF. V usage is TRBV7-9 and J usage is TRBJ2-3; 9 bases align to TRBD1. Germline V gene lookup returns CDR1 SEHNR and CDR2 FQNEAQ (reference sequence). The CDR3 sequence is 15 residues long. V was pared by 4 bases and J by 2 bases, with 4 bases of the junction left unmatched.

The rearrangement links TRBV9 to TRBJ2-5; D uncertain. V dropped 0 bases and J dropped 2 bases, with 14 bases sitting between them. CDR3 length: 16 residues. Per germline, CDR1 SGDLS and CDR2 YYNGEE. The CDR3: CASSVDGTAIQETQYF. CDR3 nucleotides: TGTGCCAGCAGCGTAGATGGTACAGCGATTCAAGAGACCCAGTACTTC.

The chain is built from TRBV25-1 and TRBJ2-7; 10 nucleotides line up with TRBD1. This CDR3 spans 17 amino acids. Germline lookup yields CDR1 MGHDK and CDR2 SYGVNS. V dropped 4 bases and J dropped 0; count of bases not matched to a gene: 9. CDR3 nucleotides: TGTGCCAGCAGTGCTCCGCCCGGGACAGGGGACTCCTACGAGCAGTACTTC. Translated: CASSAPPGTGDSYEQYF.

V usage is TRBV27 and J usage is TRBJ2-3, with D unresolved. Germline V gene lookup returns CDR1 MNHEY and CDR2 SMNVEV (reference sequence). This CDR3 comprises 14 residues. Trimming pared 8 bases from V and 0 bases from J, leaving 12 bases between. The CDR3 DNA reads as TGTGCCAGCCGATTAGGTGGTAGCACAGATACGCAGTATTTT. Protein product: CASRLGGSTDTQYF.

V usage is TRBV7-6 and J usage is TRBJ1-1; D gene unclear. V was clipped by 5 bases and J by 3 bases, with 10 bases between them. The germline V gene has CDR1 SGHVS and CDR2 FNYEAQ. The CDR3 length is 13 residues. In DNA form, the CDR3 reads TGTGCCAGCAGCGAGAGGGATCACACTGAAGCTTTCTTT. It specifies CASSERDHTEAFF.

The chain uses TRBV5-4 and TRBJ2-7, with 7 bases matching TRBD1. Germline CDR1 reads SGHNT; CDR2 reads YYREEE (reference sequence). Trimming at V came to 4 bases and at J to 5 bases, leaving 9 bases not matched to a gene. The CDR3 totals 14 residues. The CDR3 loop reads CASSKSDRAHEQYF. DNA for the CDR3: TGTGCCAGCAGCAAATCCGACAGGGCCCACGAGCAGTACTTC.

V and J are TRBV6-4 and TRBJ2-1; the D is unclear. The germline gives CDR1 MRHNA, CDR2 SNTAGT. This CDR3 contains 13 residues. The V end lost 2 bases, the J end lost 5 bases, and 7 bases lay between the germline ends. The CDR3 sequence is CASSDQRDNEQFF. DNA for the CDR3: TGTGCCAGCAGTGACCAAAGAGACAATGAGCAGTTCTTC.

This chain joins TRBV18 and TRBJ2-5; tentative D call: TRBD1 (6 bases). The CDR3 extends over 14 amino acids. Trimming removed 5 bases from V and 5 bases from J, with 15 bases in between. The germline V gene encodes CDR1 KGHSH and CDR2 LQKENI. This CDR3 reads CASSANREGETQYF. Written as DNA, the CDR3 is TGTGCCAGCTCAGCAAACAGGGAAGGGGAGACCCAGTACTTC.

This clone has just a few counts. The same CDR3 is also encoded by other DNA sequences in this sample. The chain combines TRBV18 with TRBJ1-2; D ambiguous. Germline V gene sequence: CDR1 KGHSH, CDR2 LQKENI. The CDR3 is 13 residues long. Trimming cost V 1 base and J 0 bases, with 3 bases left between them. The CDR3 bases are TGTGCCAGCTCACCACAATCTAACTATGGCTACACCTTC. This sequence encodes CASSPQSNYGYTF.

This chain connects TRBV11-2 to TRBJ2-7; 8 bases line up with TRBD2. Trimming took 4 bases from V and 7 from J; bases not matched to a gene: 9. The germline V gene encodes CDR1 SGHAT and CDR2 FQNNGV. There are 14 residues in the CDR3. DNA of the CDR3: TGTGCCAGCAGCTCTCGGGAGGGCCAAAAGGAGCAGTACTTC. It yields the protein CASSSREGQKEQYF.

This rearrangement joins TRBV6-1 to TRBJ1-1, with D perhaps TRBD1 (6 bases). V was cut by 4 bases and J by 2 bases, with 14 bases left in between. CDR1 and CDR2 from the germline V gene are MNHNS and SASEGT. The CDR3 is 15 residues long. CDR3 in amino acids: CASSGLAGANTEAFF. CDR3 DNA sequence: TGTGCCAGCAGTGGCCTTGCGGGGGCAAACACTGAAGCTTTCTTT.

V is TRBV28 and J is TRBJ1-4; 8 bases are a match to TRBD1. CDR3 length equals 14 residues. Germline CDR1 is MDHEN and CDR2 is SYDVKM. With 8 bases clipped from V and 7 bases from J, the junction kept 9 bases outside the gene matches. CDR3 nucleotides: TGTGCCAGCGTTCCAGGGGGCGCGGGTGAAAAACTGTTTTTT. It specifies CASVPGGAGEKLFF.

This clone was seen once. This chain links TRBV6-5 with TRBJ1-2, with TRBD1 as a possible D gene (5 bases). CDR1 is MNHEY, CDR2 SVGAGI, per germline. The CDR3 has 13 residues. Trimming removed 6 bases from V and 3 bases from J, with 11 bases in between. The CDR3 nucleotides read TGTGCCAGCAGCCGACAGACCGACTATGGCTACACCTTC. It is translated as CASSRQTDYGYTF.

The chain's CDR3 is CASSATGTGVHEQYF. DNA for the CDR3: TGTGCCAGCAGTGCTACCGGGACAGGGGTCCACGAGCAGTACTTC. The chain has TRBV25-1 and TRBJ2-7; 10 bases line up with TRBD1. The CDR3 length is 15 residues. Losses at the gene ends were 4 bases for V and 5 bases for J; bases not matched to a gene: 8. Looked up from germline, CDR1 is MGHDK and CDR2 is SYGVNS.

The table lists this clone with a few counts. V gene TRBV30 combines with J gene TRBJ1-1; the D is unclear. CDR3 length: 12 amino acids. The germline gives CDR1 GTSNPN, CDR2 SVGIG (reference sequence). V lost 5 bases to trimming and J lost 5 bases, with 12 bases between them. CDR3 in amino acids: CAWAERGTEAFF. CDR3 coding DNA: TGTGCCTGGGCGGAGAGAGGGACTGAAGCTTTCTTT.

This chain links TRBV19 with TRBJ1-5; a weak D match, TRBD1 (6 bases). CDR1 and CDR2 from the germline V gene are LNHDA and SQIVND (reference sequence). The CDR3 runs to 14 residues. V lost 6 bases and J 5 bases, leaving 14 bases between the germline ends. The DNA for the CDR3 is TGTGCCAGTAGCTCAAGGACAGAGGATCAGCCCCAGCATTTT. This gives the protein CASSSRTEDQPQHF.

With regard to this clone: Other nucleotide sequences from this sample produce the same CDR3. V and J are TRBV7-2 and TRBJ2-1; 10 positions agree with TRBD2. Trimming at V came to 1 base and at J to 4 bases, leaving 4 bases not matched to a gene. CDR3 length: 16 amino acids. CDR1 and CDR2 from the germline V gene are SGHTA and FQGNSA. The CDR3 bases are TGTGCCAGCAGCTTAGAAGCGGGAGGGCCTTACAATGAGCAGTTCTTC. Translated: CASSLEAGGPYNEQFF.

J is TRBJ1-4 and V is TRBV18; the D is unclear. This CDR3 spans 16 amino acids. Germline V gene data show CDR1 as KGHSH and CDR2 as LQKENI. With 2 bases removed from V and 0 bases from J, the gap between germline ends came to 10 bases. The CDR3 is CASSPVQTATNEKLFF. DNA of the CDR3: TGTGCCAGCTCACCAGTTCAGACTGCAACTAATGAAAAACTGTTTTTT.

This sequence joins TRBV15 and TRBJ1-2; 7 bases line up with TRBD1. V lost 1 base and J lost 4; bases outside the gene matches: 9. Germline lookup yields CDR1 LNHNV and CDR2 YYDKDF (reference sequence). The CDR3 spans 16 residues. CDR3 in amino acids: CATSRGGTVLGYGYTF. CDR3 DNA: TGTGCCACCAGCAGAGGAGGGACAGTTCTGGGCTATGGCTACACCTTC. The complete variable domain, with remaining parts taken from reference TRBV15 and TRBJ1-2, reads DAMVIQNPRYQVTQFGKPVTLSCSQTLNHNVMYWYQQKSSQAPKLLFHYYDKDFNNEADTPDNFQSRRPNTSFCFLDIRSPGLGDTAMYLCATSRGGTVLGYGYTFGSGTRLTVV.

The V gene is TRBV5-4, the J gene TRBJ1-1; D may be TRBD1 (5 bases). The CDR3 consists of 14 residues. Germline V CDR1 and CDR2: SGHNT, YYREEE (reference sequence). Trimming cost V 4 bases and J 1 base, with 11 bases left between them. The CDR3 DNA reads as TGTGCCAGCAGCGCCGTTACAGGGAACACTGAAGCTTTCTTT. Its translation: CASSAVTGNTEAFF.

V gene TRBV28 combines with J gene TRBJ1-5, with 8 nucleotides matching TRBD1. With 5 bases clipped from V and 6 bases from J, the junction kept 9 bases outside the gene matches. The CDR3 is 15 residues long. CDR1 and CDR2 (germline): MDHEN, SYDVKM. The CDR3 is CASSPDRGNSQPQHF. The CDR3 region has the DNA TGTGCCAGCAGTCCTGACAGGGGAAACTCTCAGCCCCAGCATTTT.

Points on this clone: The sample carries other DNA sequences with the same CDR3. The chain is built from TRBV19 and TRBJ1-1; D perhaps matches TRBD1 (6 bases). This CDR3 contains 14 residues. Germline lookup yields CDR1 LNHDA and CDR2 SQIVND (reference sequence). Trimming removed 5 bases from V and 1 base from J, with 11 bases in between. The CDR3 region has the DNA TGTGCCAGTAGTCCCGGGACACCGAACACTGAAGCTTTCTTT. It is translated as CASSPGTPNTEAFF.

The chain recombines TRBV2 with TRBJ1-5; D is possibly TRBD1 (5 bases). Germline V CDR1 and CDR2: SNHLY, FYNNEI. The CDR3 contains 16 residues. Trimming removed 7 bases from V and 1 base from J, with 17 bases in between. The DNA of the CDR3 is TGTGCCAGCAATAGCCAGGGAACTATAAGCAATCAGCCCCAGCATTTT. It is translated as CASNSQGTISNQPQHF.

The rearrangement joins TRBV2 to TRBJ1-5; tentative D call: TRBD1 (6 bases). The germline V gene has CDR1 SNHLY and CDR2 FYNNEI. Trimming stripped 0 bases from V and 7 bases from J, with 13 bases between. The CDR3 runs 15 residues. The CDR3, as DNA: TGTGCCAGCAGTGAAGCGCCCAGGGGTAGGCAGCCCCAGCATTTT. As protein: CASSEAPRGRQPQHF.